This TCR beta chain comes out of a study of T cell repertoires in ileal Crohn's disease. Overall study findings and caveats: All patients with clonality above 26.8% had endoscopic recurrence.

Each sample's TCRB immunosequencing used 450 to 550 nanograms of biopsy DNA. Clones were read by immunoSEQ multiplex PCR, and TCRdb kept only the in-frame ones, dropping some. Here the sample spans around 15,000 clones, under 80% being singletons. Germline CDR1 reads SEHNR; CDR2 reads FQNEAQ (reference sequence). V was clipped by 7 bases and J by 5 bases, with 11 bases between them. The length of the CDR3 is 12 residues. Details on this clone: Its cognate antigen is unknown.

The specimen sequenced was ileal tissue. This chain connects TRBV7-9 to TRBJ1-1, with D possibly TRBD1 on 6 matching bases. This TCR was recovered from an adult with Crohn's disease. DNA for the CDR3: TGTGCCAGCACCGGGGGGCGGACTGAAGCTTTCTTT. This gives the protein CASTGGRTEAFF.